This T cell receptor beta chain is drawn from a study of blood T cell repertoires in COVID-19. Study overall: Sites across the United States, Italy and Spain contributed samples from acute and convalescent COVID-19. T cells, B-cell-depleted T cells, or PBMCs supplied cDNA or gDNA.

Sequenced by immunoSEQ multiplex PCR; TCRdb stores in-frame clones only, minus some. The repertoire holds roughly 140,000 clones, with more than 85% as singletons. Unmatched junction bases numbered 9, after V lost 9 bases and J lost 1 base. Germline V gene data show CDR1 as MDHEN and CDR2 as SYDVKM. CDR3 size: 14 residues. The gene calls are TRBV28 and TRBJ2-7; TRBD2 aligns across 7 bases. Sequences were obtained from peripheral blood. This TCR was sampled from a human donor in a cohort sampled during active COVID-19. CDR3 in DNA: TGTGCCAGTCATCAGGCGGGGGAGTCCTACGAGCAGTACTTC. Translation: CASHQAGESYEQYF.